This T cell receptor (beta chain) appears in the sequencing data of a study of T cell repertoires in cytomegalovirus infection. Whole-study context: Carrying CMV and the relevant HLA type showed in public TCR beta signatures.

TCRdb re-called the reads through MiXCR, storing one row per CDR3 protein. Of 450,000 to 600,000 distinct CDR3 sequences detected, about 33% appear once; the ten largest clones hold roughly 15%. Only a few counts were recorded for this clonotype. Its antigen remains unidentified. Trimming removed 6 bases from V and 0 bases from J, with 9 bases in between. There are 14 residues in the CDR3. This chain joins TRBV12-3 or TRBV12-4 and TRBJ1-5; D unresolved. The origin of this receptor is a human donor in good health (CMV status not recorded). Some clones in this sample may be carry-over from other donors' samples. The specimen comprised cultured PBMCs, sampled from culture after CMV antigen stimulation. The CDR3 loop is CASSLRISNQPQHF. The CDR3 DNA is TGTGCCAGCAGCCTGAGAATTAGCAATCAGCCCCAGCATTTT.